The next 3 T cell receptor beta chains were all read from a single sample in a study of OX40 agonist ivuxolimab in advanced cancers. Sequencing was performed with immunoSEQ multiplex PCR; in TCRdb, only in-frame clones are kept and a portion is missing. The sample yields around 70,000 clones, 89% seen once. Specimen: CD4+ or CD8+ T cells sorted from blood, collected in a trial of the OX40 agonist ivuxolimab. These receptors were taken from an adult with an advanced solid tumor such as melanoma, head and neck, liver or kidney cancer.

V and J are TRBV7-9 and TRBJ2-7; D remains unclear. Germline CDR1 and CDR2: SEHNR and FQNEAQ (reference sequence). The CDR3 contains 11 residues. V lost 1 base and J lost 5, with 3 bases in between. The CDR3 protein is CASSLDDEQYF. In DNA, the CDR3 is TGTGCCAGCAGCTTAGACGACGAGCAGTACTTC.

The chain has TRBV6-1 and TRBJ2-7, with 9 positions matching TRBD1. V dropped 5 bases and J dropped 0; count of bases not matched to a gene: 5. There are 15 residues in the CDR3. The germline V gene encodes CDR1 MNHNS and CDR2 SASEGT. DNA for the CDR3: TGTGCCAGCAGTAGACAGGGGGGGAGCTCCTACGAGCAGTACTTC. Translated, it gives CASSRQGGSSYEQYF.

This clone was seen just once. The V gene is TRBV28, the J gene TRBJ2-5; D possibly corresponds to TRBD2 (5 bases). V was pared by 5 bases and J by 2 bases, with 24 bases between. Germline loops: CDR1 MDHEN, CDR2 SYDVKM. The CDR3 totals 18 residues. CDR3 residues: CASSPNPWLKRRQETQYF. CDR3 sequence (DNA): TGTGCCAGCAGTCCCAACCCGTGGCTCAAAAGGAGGCAAGAGACCCAGTACTTC.